The following is a T cell receptor beta chain sequence with its context. Its target antigen remains unknown. Per-base quality was not reported, and no clone a single base away is much larger than it. This specimen comes from a study of blood T cell repertoires in COVID-19 (dated by TCRdb to 2020 to 2022). Broadly, across the study: Samples covering the acute and convalescent phases of COVID-19 were provided by collaborators in the United States, Italy and Spain. The prospective study material was composed of cDNA or gDNA derived from T cells, B-cell-depleted T cells, or PBMCs. The dataset comprised deeply sampled blood TCRbeta repertoires from subjects exposed to, actively infected with, or recovered from COVID-19. The repertoires were released in a freely available public database intended as a resource for research on the immune response to SARS-CoV-2. Samples came from the ongoing ImmuneRACE study (first 160 participants) plus 1,254 subjects from 6 global collaborators. Nearly every sample came with metadata listing a de-identified subject ID, COVID-19 status, age in years and sex. HLA class I and class II types, where available, came from metadata supplied by the sample provider rather than from assay-based typing.

One collaborating source in Seattle enrolled patients while the patients were actively infected and followed the patients over time throughout the course of disease. The collaborating institutions used their own protocols to collect whole blood in K2EDTA tubes. Collaborator samples were shipped for TCRbeta analysis as frozen whole blood, isolated PBMCs, or DNA extracted from either sample type. TCRbeta CDR3 regions were amplified from genomic DNA by means of the immunoSEQ Assay, a bias-controlled multiplex PCR. Per the original workflow: The number of nucleated cells in each sample was estimated from the amplification of reference gene primers within the assay. To quantify the absolute abundance of each unique TCRbeta CDR3 rearrangement, sequence reads were collapsed and filtered. For each sample, productive Simpson clonality was calculated as the square root of Simpson's diversity index over productive rearrangements. The source is immuneACCESS, and TCRdb retained only in-frame sequences with V and J called. Part of the clones is not carried over; for the studies checked, unresolved V genes explain less than half of this, and the remainder is unexplained. V and J calls and clone size come straight from that table; D and trimming were deduced from the DNA. Present in this sample are some 72,000 clones, less than 90% of which were seen just once. The ten biggest clones cover roughly 13% of the sample.

Broad study findings and their caveats: Clinical and demographic metadata were provided uncurated, with the amount varying by source and participant.

The germline V gene (reference sequence) supplies CDR1 GTSNPN and CDR2 SVGIG. There are 13 amino acids in the CDR3, from cysteine to phenylalanine inclusive. CDR3 DNA only is kept here, 39 bases in frame from base 1. V is shortened by 2 bases, J by 3 bases, and the region joining them spans 9 bases. This sequence originates from a man over 45 with COVID-19, enrolled during active disease. Sequencing was done on a sample of peripheral blood. The sequence joins TRBV30 to TRBJ2-3; the D gene is unclear. The DNA sequence reads TGTGCCTGGAGTTTGGGCCTTACAGATACGCAGTATTTT. This is translated as CAWSLGLTDTQYF.